This T cell receptor (beta chain) was identified during a study of T-cell memory formation after mild COVID-19. Findings of the study overall: Specificity for SARS-CoV-2 was not confirmed among the second-wave clones peaking on day 37. Contracting CD4+ clones were located mainly in CM and EM, and CD8+ clones in EMRA. Clones contracting over day 15 to 85 were CD4/CD8 balanced, with later expanders leaning CD4+.

With regard to this clonotype: Its antigen is undetermined.

5'RACE with constant-segment primers built TCRalpha and TCRbeta cDNA libraries with UMIs. TCRdb re-analysed the 5' RACE reads in MiXCR, keeping a single row per CDR3 protein. The sample consists of about 190,000 distinct CDR3 sequences, over 9.5% of them appearing once. V was trimmed by 0 bases and J by 8 bases, leaving 5 bases between them. Germline V gives CDR1 SGHRS, CDR2 YFSETQ. The CDR3 spans 12 residues. The chain couples TRBV5-1 to TRBJ1-4; no clear D gene. This receptor was identified in a man aged 18 to 30 who had mild COVID-19 (a few samples of this study predate the infection). Cell type and time point are not known. The sample consisted of PBMCs or a T cell subset sorted from them (not recorded which). DNA for the CDR3: TGCGCCAGCAGCTTGGACGGAGAAAAACTGTTTTTT. Translated, it gives CASSLDGEKLFF.